This TCR beta chain was documented in a study of blood T cell repertoires in COVID-19. Turning to the study itself: PBMCs, B-cell-depleted T cells, or T cells were the source of the cDNA or gDNA that made up the material.

The CDR3 consists of 15 residues. V was pared by 0 bases and J by 2 bases, with 10 bases between. Germline lookup yields CDR1 SGDLS and CDR2 YYNGEE. This study enrolled people aged about 18 to 100 from about two dozen US geographic areas. In the source study's methods: It was from reference gene primer amplification that nucleated cell counts were estimated. Profiling relied on immunoSEQ multiplex PCR, and the TCRdb table lists in-frame clones only, not all of them. The V and J calls and clone size are taken from that table; D and trimming were inferred from the DNA. The data hold a few hundred thousand clones, with around 85% observed a single time.

The source of this sequence is a woman in her fifties or sixties in a cohort exposed to, infected with or recovered from COVID-19 (not recorded which). Sequencing was done on a sample of PBMCs or T cells enriched from blood (not recorded which). The chain employs TRBV9 and TRBJ2-3; D is undetermined. As DNA, the CDR3 is TGTGCCAGCAGCGTAGATTTGACTCCCACAGATACGCAGTATTTT. Residues: CASSVDLTPTDTQYF. Full variable domain (rest looked up from reference TRBV9 and TRBJ2-3): DSGVTQTPKHLITATGQRVTLRCSPRSGDLSVYWYQQSLDQGLQFLIQYYNGEERAKGNILERFSAQQFPDLHSELNLSSLELGDSALYFCASSVDLTPTDTQYFGPGTRLTVL.